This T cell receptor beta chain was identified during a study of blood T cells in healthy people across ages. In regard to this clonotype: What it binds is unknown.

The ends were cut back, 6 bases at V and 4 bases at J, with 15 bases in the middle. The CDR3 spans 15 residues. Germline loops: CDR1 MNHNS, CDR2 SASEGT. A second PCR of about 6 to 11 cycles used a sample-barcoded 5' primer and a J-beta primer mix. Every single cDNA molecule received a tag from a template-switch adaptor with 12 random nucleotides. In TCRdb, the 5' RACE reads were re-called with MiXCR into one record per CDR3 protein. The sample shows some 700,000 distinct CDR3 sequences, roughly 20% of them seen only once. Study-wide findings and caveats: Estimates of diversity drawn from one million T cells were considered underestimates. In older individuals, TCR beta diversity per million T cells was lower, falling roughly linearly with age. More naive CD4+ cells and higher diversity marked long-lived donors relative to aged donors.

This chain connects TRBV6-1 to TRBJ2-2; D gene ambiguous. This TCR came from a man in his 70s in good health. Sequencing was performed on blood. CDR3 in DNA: TGTGCCAGCAGAGGCTCCCGAGGCAGCACCGGGGAGCTGTTTTTT. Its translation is CASRGSRGSTGELFF.